This T cell receptor beta chain was observed in a study of cytomegalovirus exposure and HLA in healthy donors. Regarding the study as a whole: The authors later found TCR association rates varying by HLA locus, with DRB1 most and HLA-C fewest. A later analysis linked 16,951 TCR beta sequences to HLA alleles at 0.05 false discovery rate.

PCR employed 60 Vbeta and 13 Jbeta primers. This table comes from immunoSEQ multiplex PCR, and its TCRdb copy is limited to in-frame clones, with some not included. The sample has under 110,000 clones, 65% to 80% seen once. Comment on this clone: What it binds is unknown.

Germline CDR1 is LGHNA and CDR2 is YSLEER. The CDR3 runs 16 residues. Trimming left V 2 bases short and J 5 bases short, with 16 bases between. Material for sequencing was PBMCs. This sequence joins TRBV4-3 and TRBJ1-5, with a tentative D call TRBD1 (6 bases). The origin of this receptor is a male donor in good health and CMV-seropositive. Written as DNA, the CDR3 is TGCGCCAGCAGCCAACGCTTGGGGGGGGCTCATCAGCCCCAGCATTTT. This sequence encodes CASSQRLGGAHQPQHF.